These T cell receptor beta chains were read from a single sample in a study of control samples from healthy donors and cancer patients. Generated by immunoSEQ multiplex PCR, the TCRdb table keeps only in-frame clones and is missing some. This sample has about 130,000 clones, with over 75% found just once. Sequencing input: blood. Receptors were obtained from a man younger than 35 in good health. Each CDR3 is given with its conserved first and last residue. Only part of the rows carry a size: once, few, many, or a class if the clone is expanded.

v_call	clone_size	j_call	cdr3_aa
TRBV5-4	-	TRBJ1-2	CASSFGGLGGYTF
TRBV27	-	TRBJ1-1	CASSLLGAFENTEAFF
TRBV28	few	TRBJ1-5	CASSLGRSNQPQHF
TRBV5-1	once	TRBJ2-7	CASSTTGGADEQYF
TRBV19	-	TRBJ2-3	CASSMRREADTQYF
TRBV23-1	-	TRBJ1-2	CASSPPDRVRGYTF
TRBV30	-	TRBJ1-5	CAWRAKDRGWSNQPQHF
TRBV15	-	TRBJ2-6	CATARRAGANVLTF
TRBV6-5	-	TRBJ1-1	CASSTGGVTEAFF
TRBV19	-	TRBJ1-4	CASSIPGSYEKLFF
TRBV19	-	TRBJ2-6	CASSIGIGGANVLTF
TRBV13	-	TRBJ2-1	CASSLGQSPSGDLYNEQFF
TRBV28	-	TRBJ1-4	CASRDDTYATNEKLFF
TRBV30	-	TRBJ2-3	CASLQGRSSDTQYF
TRBV6-5	-	TRBJ1-2	CASRSTGVDGYTF
TRBV7-3	-	TRBJ1-1	CASSPQENTEAFF
TRBV12-3/TRBV12-4	-	TRBJ2-5	CASSLWDSETQYF
TRBV28	-	TRBJ2-5	CASRSTGGVETQYF
TRBV20-1	-	TRBJ1-4	CSARVVEKLFF
TRBV7-8	-	TRBJ2-1	CASSLSGDPLDEQFF
TRBV28	-	TRBJ1-4	CASSFRGTDEKLFF
TRBV7-2	-	TRBJ2-7	CASSFMGSYEQYF
TRBV3-1/TRBV3-2	once	TRBJ1-3	CASSQGSWTDGSGNTIYF
TRBV5-1	-	TRBJ2-1	CASSLGRLAGGPLPYNEQFF
TRBV11-1	few	TRBJ2-6	CASSGGDGANVLTF
TRBV30	-	TRBJ2-1	CAWSNRRDEQFF
TRBV11-2	-	TRBJ2-7	CASSLVGGYSYEQYF
TRBV24-1	-	TRBJ2-1	CATSDPSGVEQFF
TRBV5-6	-	TRBJ1-4	CASSLVPDSAEKLFF
TRBV19	-	TRBJ1-3	CASHWGSGVATGNTIYF
TRBV2	-	TRBJ2-1	CASSDGVLNEQFF
TRBV18	once	TRBJ1-6	CASSSKNIGTNSPLHF